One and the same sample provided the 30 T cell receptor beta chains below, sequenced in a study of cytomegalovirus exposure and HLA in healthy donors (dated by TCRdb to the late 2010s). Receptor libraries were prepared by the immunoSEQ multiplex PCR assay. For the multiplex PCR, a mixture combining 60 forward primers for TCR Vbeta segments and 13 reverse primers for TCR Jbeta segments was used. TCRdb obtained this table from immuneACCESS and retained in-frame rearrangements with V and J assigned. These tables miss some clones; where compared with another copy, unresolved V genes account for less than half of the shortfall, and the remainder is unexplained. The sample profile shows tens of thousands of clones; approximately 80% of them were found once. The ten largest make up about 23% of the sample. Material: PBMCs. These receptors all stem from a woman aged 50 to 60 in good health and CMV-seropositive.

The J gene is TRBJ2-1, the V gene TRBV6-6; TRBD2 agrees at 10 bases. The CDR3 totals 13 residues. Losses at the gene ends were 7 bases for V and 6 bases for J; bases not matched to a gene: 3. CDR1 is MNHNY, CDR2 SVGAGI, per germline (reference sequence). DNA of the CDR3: TGTGCCAGCATAAAGCGGGAGGGCAATGAGCAGTTCTTC. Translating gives CASIKREGNEQFF.

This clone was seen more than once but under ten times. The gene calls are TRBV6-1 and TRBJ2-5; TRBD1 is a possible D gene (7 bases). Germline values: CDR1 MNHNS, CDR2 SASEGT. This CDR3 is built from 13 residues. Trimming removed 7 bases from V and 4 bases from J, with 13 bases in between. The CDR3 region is CASMWRGRETQYF. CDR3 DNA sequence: TGTGCCAGCATGTGGAGGGGGCGAGAGACCCAGTACTTC.

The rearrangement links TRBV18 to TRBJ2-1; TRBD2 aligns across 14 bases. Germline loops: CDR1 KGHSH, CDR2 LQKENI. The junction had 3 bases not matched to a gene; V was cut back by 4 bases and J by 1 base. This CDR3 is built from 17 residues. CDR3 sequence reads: CASSQGLAGVSYNEQFF. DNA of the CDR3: TGTGCCAGCTCACAGGGACTAGCGGGAGTATCCTACAATGAGCAGTTCTTC.

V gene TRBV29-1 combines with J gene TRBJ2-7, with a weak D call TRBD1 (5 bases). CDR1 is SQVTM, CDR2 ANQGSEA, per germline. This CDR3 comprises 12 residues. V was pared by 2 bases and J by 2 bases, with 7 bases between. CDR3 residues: CSVEQGPYEQYF. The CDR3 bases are TGCAGCGTTGAACAGGGCCCCTACGAGCAGTACTTC.

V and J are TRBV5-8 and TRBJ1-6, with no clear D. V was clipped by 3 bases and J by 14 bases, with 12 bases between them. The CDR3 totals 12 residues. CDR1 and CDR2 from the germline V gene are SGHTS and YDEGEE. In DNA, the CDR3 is TGTGCCAGCAGCTCCCGCGGGGTTACCCTCCACTTT. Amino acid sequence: CASSSRGVTLHF.

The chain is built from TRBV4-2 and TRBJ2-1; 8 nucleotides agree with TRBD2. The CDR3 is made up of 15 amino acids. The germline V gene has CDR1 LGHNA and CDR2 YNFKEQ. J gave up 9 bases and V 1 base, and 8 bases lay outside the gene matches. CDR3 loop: CASSQGAGEGSEQFF. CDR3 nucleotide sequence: TGTGCCAGCAGCCAAGGAGCGGGGGAGGGTAGTGAGCAGTTCTTC.

The CDR3: CASSEDYRGTYEQYF. The DNA for the CDR3 is TGTGCCAGCAGTGAAGACTACAGGGGGACCTACGAGCAGTACTTC. The J gene is TRBJ2-7, the V gene TRBV6-1; the match to TRBD1 covers 8 bases. Losses at the gene ends were 1 base for V and 2 bases for J; bases not matched to a gene: 4. The length of the CDR3 is 15 residues. Germline-derived CDR1 and CDR2 are MNHNS and SASEGT.

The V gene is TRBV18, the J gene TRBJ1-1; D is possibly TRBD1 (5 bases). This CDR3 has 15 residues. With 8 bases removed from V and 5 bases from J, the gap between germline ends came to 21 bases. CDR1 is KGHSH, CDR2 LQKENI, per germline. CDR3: CASLHPTGPRTEAFF. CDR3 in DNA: TGTGCCAGCCTCCACCCCACAGGCCCGAGGACTGAAGCTTTCTTT.

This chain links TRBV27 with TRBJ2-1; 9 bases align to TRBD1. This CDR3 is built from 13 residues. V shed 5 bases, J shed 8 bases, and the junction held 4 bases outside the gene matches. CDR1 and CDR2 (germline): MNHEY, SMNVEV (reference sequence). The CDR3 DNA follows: TGTGCCAGCAGTCGCAGGACAGGGGATGAGCAGTTCTTC. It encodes CASSRRTGDEQFF.

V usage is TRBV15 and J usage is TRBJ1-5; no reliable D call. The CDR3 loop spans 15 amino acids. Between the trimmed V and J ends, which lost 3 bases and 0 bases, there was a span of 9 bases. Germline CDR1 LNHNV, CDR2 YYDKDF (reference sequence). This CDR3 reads CATSSGLDSNQPQHF. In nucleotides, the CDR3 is TGTGCCACCAGCAGTGGCCTCGATAGCAATCAGCCCCAGCATTTT.

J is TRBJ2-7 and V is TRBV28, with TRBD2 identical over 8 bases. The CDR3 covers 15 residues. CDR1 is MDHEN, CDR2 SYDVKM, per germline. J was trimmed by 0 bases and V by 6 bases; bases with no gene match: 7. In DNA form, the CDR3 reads TGTGCCAGCAGGCCAGCGGGAGCATCCTCCTACGAGCAGTACGTC. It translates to CASRPAGASSYEQYV.

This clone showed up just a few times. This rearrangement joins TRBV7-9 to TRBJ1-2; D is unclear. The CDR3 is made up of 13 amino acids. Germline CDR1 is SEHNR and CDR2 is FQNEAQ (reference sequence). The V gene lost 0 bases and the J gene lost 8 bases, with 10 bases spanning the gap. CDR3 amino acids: CASSLASARGYTF. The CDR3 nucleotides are TGTGCCAGCAGCTTAGCGTCAGCGAGGGGCTACACCTTC.

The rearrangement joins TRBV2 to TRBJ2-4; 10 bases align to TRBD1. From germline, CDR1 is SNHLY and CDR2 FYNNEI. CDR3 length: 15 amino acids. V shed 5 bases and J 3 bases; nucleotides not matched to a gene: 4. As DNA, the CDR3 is TGTGCCAGCAGTAAGGGACAGGGGAACAAAAACATTCAGTACTTC. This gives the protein CASSKGQGNKNIQYF.

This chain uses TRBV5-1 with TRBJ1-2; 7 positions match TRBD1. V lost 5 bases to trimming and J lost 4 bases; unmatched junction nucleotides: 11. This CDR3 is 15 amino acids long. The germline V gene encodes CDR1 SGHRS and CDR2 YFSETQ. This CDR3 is CASSYGQAASYGYTF. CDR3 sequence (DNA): TGCGCCAGCAGTTATGGACAGGCTGCCTCCTATGGCTACACCTTC.

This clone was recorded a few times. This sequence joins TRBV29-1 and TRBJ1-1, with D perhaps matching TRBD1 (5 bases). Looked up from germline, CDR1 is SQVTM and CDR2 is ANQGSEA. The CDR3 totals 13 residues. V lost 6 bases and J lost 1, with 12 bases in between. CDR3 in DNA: TGCAGCGTCAAGGGGCGTGGGAACACTGAAGCTTTCTTT. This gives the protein CSVKGRGNTEAFF. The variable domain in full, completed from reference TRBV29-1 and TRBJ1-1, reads SAVISQKPSRDICQRGTSLTIQCQVDSQVTMMFWYRQQPGQSLTLIATANQGSEATYESGFVIDKFPISRPNLTFSTLTVSNMSPEDSSIYLCSVKGRGNTEAFFGQGTRLTVV.

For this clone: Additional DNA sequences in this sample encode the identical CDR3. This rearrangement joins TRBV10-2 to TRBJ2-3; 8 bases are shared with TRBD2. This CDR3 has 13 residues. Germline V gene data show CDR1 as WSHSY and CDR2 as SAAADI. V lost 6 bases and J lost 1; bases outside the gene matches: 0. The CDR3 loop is CASRTSGTDTQYF. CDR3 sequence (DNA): TGCGCCAGCAGGACTAGCGGCACAGATACGCAGTATTTT.

The CDR3 is CASSFGGTGEKLFF. For the CDR3, the DNA is TGTGCCAGCAGCTTTGGGGGGACGGGGGAAAAACTGTTTTTT. This chain links TRBV11-2 with TRBJ1-4; D possibly corresponds to TRBD1 (5 bases). This CDR3 region has 14 residues. Per the germline V gene, CDR1 is SGHAT and CDR2 is FQNNGV. The V and J ends lost 3 bases and 8 bases respectively, with 13 bases between them.

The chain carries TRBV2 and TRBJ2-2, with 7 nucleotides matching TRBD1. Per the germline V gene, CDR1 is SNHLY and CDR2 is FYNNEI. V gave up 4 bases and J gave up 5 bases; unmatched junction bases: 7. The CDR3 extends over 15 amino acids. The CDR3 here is CASSVGPGGTGELFF. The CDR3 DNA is TGTGCCAGCAGTGTGGGGCCAGGGGGAACCGGGGAGCTGTTTTTT.

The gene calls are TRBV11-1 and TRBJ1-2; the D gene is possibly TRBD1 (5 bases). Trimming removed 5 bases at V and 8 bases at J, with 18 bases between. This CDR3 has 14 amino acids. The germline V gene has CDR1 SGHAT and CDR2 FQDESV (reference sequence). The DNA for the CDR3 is TGTGCCAGCAGCCACGGGGGACGCCCTGCGGGCTACACCTTC. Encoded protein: CASSHGGRPAGYTF. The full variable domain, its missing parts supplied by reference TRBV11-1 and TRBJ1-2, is EAEVAQSPRYKITEKSQAVAFWCDPISGHATLYWYRQILGQGPELLVQFQDESVVDDSQLPKDRFSAERLKGVDSTLKIQPAELGDSAMYLCASSHGGRPAGYTFGSGTRLTVV.

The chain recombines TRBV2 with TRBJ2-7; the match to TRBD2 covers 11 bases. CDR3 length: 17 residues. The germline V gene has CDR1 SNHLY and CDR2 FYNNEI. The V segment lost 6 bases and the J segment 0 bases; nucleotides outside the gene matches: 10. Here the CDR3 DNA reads TGTGCCAGCAGCGACGGGACTAGCGGAGCCCTCTCCTACGAGCAGTACGTC. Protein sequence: CASSDGTSGALSYEQYV.

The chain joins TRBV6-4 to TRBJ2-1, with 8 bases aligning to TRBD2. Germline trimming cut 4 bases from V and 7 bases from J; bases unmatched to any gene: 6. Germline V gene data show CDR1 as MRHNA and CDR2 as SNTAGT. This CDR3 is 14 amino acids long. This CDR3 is CASSVQRESNEQFF. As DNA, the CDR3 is TGTGCCAGCAGTGTACAGCGGGAGAGTAATGAGCAGTTCTTC.

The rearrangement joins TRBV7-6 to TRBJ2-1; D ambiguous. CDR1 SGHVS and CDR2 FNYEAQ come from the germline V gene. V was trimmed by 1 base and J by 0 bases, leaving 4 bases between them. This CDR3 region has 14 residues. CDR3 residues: CASSLGASYNEQFF. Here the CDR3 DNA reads TGTGCCAGCAGCTTAGGGGCCTCCTACAATGAGCAGTTCTTC. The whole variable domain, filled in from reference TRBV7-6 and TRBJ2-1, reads GAGVSQSPRYKVTKRGQDVALRCDPISGHVSLYWYRQALGQGPEFLTYFNYEAQQDKSGLPNDRFSAERPEGSISTLTIQRTEQRDSAMYRCASSLGASYNEQFFGPGTRLTVL.

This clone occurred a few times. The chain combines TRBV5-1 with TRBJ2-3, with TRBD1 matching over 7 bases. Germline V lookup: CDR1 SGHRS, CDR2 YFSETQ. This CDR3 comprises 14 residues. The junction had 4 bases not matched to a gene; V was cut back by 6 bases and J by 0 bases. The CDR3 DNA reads TGCGCCAGCACCCGGACAGGTAGCACAGATACGCAGTATTTT. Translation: CASTRTGSTDTQYF.

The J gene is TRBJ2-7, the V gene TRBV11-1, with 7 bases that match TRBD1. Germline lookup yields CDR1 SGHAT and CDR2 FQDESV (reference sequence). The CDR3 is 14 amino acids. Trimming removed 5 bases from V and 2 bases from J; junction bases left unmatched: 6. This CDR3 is CASSTRDRAYEQYV. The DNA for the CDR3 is TGTGCCAGCAGCACCCGGGACAGAGCCTACGAGCAGTACGTC.

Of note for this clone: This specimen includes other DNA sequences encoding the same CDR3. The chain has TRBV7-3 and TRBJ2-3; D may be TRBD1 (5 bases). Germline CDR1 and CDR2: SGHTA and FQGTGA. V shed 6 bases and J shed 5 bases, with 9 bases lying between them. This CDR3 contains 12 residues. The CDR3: CASSRDRDTQYF. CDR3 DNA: TGTGCCAGCAGTCGTGACAGAGATACGCAGTATTTT. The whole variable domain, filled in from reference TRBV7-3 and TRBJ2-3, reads GAGVSQTPSNKVTEKGKYVELRCDPISGHTALYWYRQSLGQGPEFLIYFQGTGAADDSGLPNDRFFAVRPEGSVSTLKIQRTERGDSAVYLCASSRDRDTQYFGPGTRLTVL.

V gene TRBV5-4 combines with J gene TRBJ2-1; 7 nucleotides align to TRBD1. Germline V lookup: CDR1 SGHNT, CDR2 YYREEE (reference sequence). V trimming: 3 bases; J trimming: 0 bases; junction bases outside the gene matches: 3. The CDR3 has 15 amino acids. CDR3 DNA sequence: TGTGCCAGCAGCTCCCGGACAGGCTCCTACAATGAGCAGTTCTTC. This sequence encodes CASSSRTGSYNEQFF. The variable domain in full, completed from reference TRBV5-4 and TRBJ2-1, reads ETGVTQSPTHLIKTRGQQVTLRCSSQSGHNTVSWYQQALGQGPQFIFQYYREEENGRGNFPPRFSGLQFPNYSSELNVNALELDDSALYLCASSSRTGSYNEQFFGPGTRLTVL.

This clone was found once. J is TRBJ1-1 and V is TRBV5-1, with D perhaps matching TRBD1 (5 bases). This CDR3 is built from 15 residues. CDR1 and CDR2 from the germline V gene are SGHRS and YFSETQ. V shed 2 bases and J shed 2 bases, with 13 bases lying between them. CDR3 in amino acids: CASSFGGGPNTEAFF. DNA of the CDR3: TGCGCCAGCAGCTTTGGGGGGGGACCTAACACTGAAGCTTTCTTT. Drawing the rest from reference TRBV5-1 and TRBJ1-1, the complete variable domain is KAGVTQTPRYLIKTRGQQVTLSCSPISGHRSVSWYQQTPGQGLQFLFEYFSETQRNKGNFPGRFSGRQFSNSRSEMNVSTLELGDSALYLCASSFGGGPNTEAFFGQGTRLTVV.

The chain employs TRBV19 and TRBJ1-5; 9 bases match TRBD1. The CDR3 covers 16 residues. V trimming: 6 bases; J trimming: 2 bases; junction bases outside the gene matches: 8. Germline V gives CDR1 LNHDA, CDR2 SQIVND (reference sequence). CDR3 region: CASRDRGRSGNQPQHF. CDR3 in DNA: TGTGCCAGTAGGGACAGGGGTCGTTCGGGCAATCAGCCCCAGCATTTT.

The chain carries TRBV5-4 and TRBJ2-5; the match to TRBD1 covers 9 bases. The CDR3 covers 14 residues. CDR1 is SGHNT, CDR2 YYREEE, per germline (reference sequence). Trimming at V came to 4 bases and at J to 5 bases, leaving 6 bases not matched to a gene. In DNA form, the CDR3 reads TGTGCCAGCAGCAGGGACAGGGTCGCGGAGACCCAGTACTTC. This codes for CASSRDRVAETQYF.

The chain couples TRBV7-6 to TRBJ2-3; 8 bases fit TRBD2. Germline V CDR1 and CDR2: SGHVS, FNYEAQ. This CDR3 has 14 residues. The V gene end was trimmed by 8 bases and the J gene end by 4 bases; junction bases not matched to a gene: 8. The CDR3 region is CASAAGLASDTQYF. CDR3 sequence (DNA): TGTGCCAGCGCAGCCGGACTAGCATCAGATACGCAGTATTTT.